These T cell receptor beta chains were read from a single sample in a study of T cell repertoires in cytomegalovirus infection. These receptors' targets are unknown. TCRdb independently ran MiXCR on the reads; one entry per CDR3 protein. This sample has some 500,000 distinct CDR3 sequences, with 40% found just once. The material sequenced was cultured PBMCs, taken from culture after CMV antigen stimulation. The receptors stem from a human donor in good health (CMV status not recorded). Some clones in this sample may be carry-over from other donors' samples. Each CDR3 is given with its conserved first and last residue. A D gene is named only where the DNA matches it firmly. Size values are once, few and many counts, or a class for expanded clones, and some rows have none.

TRBV7-2,.,TRBJ2-3,few,TGTGCCAGCAGCCCGGAGAGAACCACAGATACGCAGTATTTT,CASSPERTTDTQYF
TRBV7-8,.,TRBJ1-5,many,TGTGCCAGCAGCTCCCGGGTGAGCAATCAGCCCCAGCATTTT,CASSSRVSNQPQHF
TRBV7-9,.,TRBJ1-2,.,TGTGCCAGCAGCCCACCGAGGGGGGCGGACGGCTACACCTTC,CASSPPRGADGYTF
TRBV7-2,.,TRBJ2-7,few,TGTGCCAGCAGCATAGGGGGGAGCTCCTACGAGCAGTACTTC,CASSIGGSSYEQYF
TRBV12-3/TRBV12-4,.,TRBJ1-4,.,TGTGCCAGCAGGACAGGACAGCTTCTAGATGAAAAACTGTTTTTT,CASRTGQLLDEKLFF
TRBV7-9,.,TRBJ2-1,few,TGTGCCAGCAGCCCCTCCCTGAGGTGGGGAATAAAACAATGGGAGCAGTTCTTC,CASSPSLRWGIKQWEQFF
TRBV6-6,.,TRBJ2-3,few,TGTGCCAGCAGTTACCAGGACAGCACAGATACGCAGTATTTT,CASSYQDSTDTQYF
TRBV5-4,.,TRBJ2-5,few,TGTGCCAGCAGCTTGGTGGGGCCGATGCAAGAGACCCAGTACTTC,CASSLVGPMQETQYF
TRBV7-9,.,TRBJ2-7,once,TGTGCCAGCAGCTCCTTGGGGGACATTAGGGGGGAGCAGTACTTC,CASSSLGDIRGEQYF
TRBV6-1,TRBD2,TRBJ2-2,.,TGTGCCGCAACGGAGCTAGCGGGGTCTTCGAGGACCGGGGAGCTGTTTTTT,CAATELAGSSRTGELFF
TRBV28,TRBD2,TRBJ2-4,.,TGTGCCAGCAGTTTGGCGGGAGCAGGTGGGGAAAACATTCAGTACTTC,CASSLAGAGGENIQYF
TRBV7-2,.,TRBJ2-5,few,TGTGCCAGCAGCTTCTCTTCAGAGACCCAGTACTTC,CASSFSSETQYF
TRBV12-3/TRBV12-4,.,TRBJ1-4,.,TGTGCCAGCAAGGCGGACACAAATAATGAAAAACTGTTTTTT,CASKADTNNEKLFF
TRBV6-2/TRBV6-3,.,TRBJ1-1,.,TGTGCCAGTTTCGGGGGAGATACTGAAGCTTTCTTT,CASFGGDTEAFF
TRBV7-6,TRBD2,TRBJ2-1,few,TGTGCCAGCAGCCCCAATCCGGGAGGCCTTTACAATGAGCAGTTCTTC,CASSPNPGGLYNEQFF
TRBV7-8,TRBD2,TRBJ2-2,few,TGTGCCAGCAGCCCCCGGGACTACAATGGCGGCGGGGAGCTGTTTTTT,CASSPRDYNGGGELFF
TRBV18,.,TRBJ1-5,few,TGTGCCAGCTCACTCACGGACAGATATCAGCCCCAGCATTTT,CASSLTDRYQPQHF
TRBV18,.,TRBJ2-2,.,TGTGCCAGCTCAACTCCGGGACTTTACACCGGGGAGCTGTTTTTT,CASSTPGLYTGELFF
TRBV2,.,TRBJ1-1,.,TGTGCCAGCAGTGAGTCGTCAGCTTTCTTT,CASSESSAFF
TRBV7-6,.,TRBJ2-2,few,TGTGCCAGCAGCCGCAGGGTTTCGGTCGCCGGGGAGCTGTTTTTT,CASSRRVSVAGELFF
TRBV6-6,.,TRBJ1-1,.,TGTGCCAGCAGTTCCCCCCGGGGGGCGGAAAAAGCTTTCTTT,CASSSPRGAEKAFF
TRBV10-3,TRBD2,TRBJ2-1,few,TGTGCCTCCAGGGGTCTTAGCGGGATGATTCCCTCCTACAATGAGCAGTTCTTC,CASRGLSGMIPSYNEQFF
TRBV11-2,.,TRBJ2-4,.,TGTGCCAGCAGCCCGGGGGACATGGGTATTGACATTCAGTACTTC,CASSPGDMGIDIQYF
TRBV28,TRBD1,TRBJ1-4,few,TGTGCCGCCGGACAGGGGGATGAAAAACTGTTTTTT,CAAGQGDEKLFF
TRBV6-2/TRBV6-3,TRBD1,TRBJ2-1,.,TGTGCCAGCAGTTCCCTCCCGGGACAGGGGTTCAATGAGCAGTTCTTC,CASSSLPGQGFNEQFF
TRBV12-3/TRBV12-4,TRBD1,TRBJ2-3,.,TGTGCCAGCAGTTTATCATCTCTGACAGGGGGCCCCACAGATACGCAGTATTTT,CASSLSSLTGGPTDTQYF
TRBV7-2,.,TRBJ2-4,.,TGTGCCAGCAGCAATCGACCCAGGGACATGACCAAAAACATTCAGTACTTC,CASSNRPRDMTKNIQYF
TRBV7-8,.,TRBJ1-3,.,TGTGCCAGCAGCTTAGAGGGGAGGCCGAACCCTGGAAACACCATATATTTT,CASSLEGRPNPGNTIYF
TRBV7-8,.,TRBJ1-1,many,TGTGCCAGCAGCACACAACAGGGATGGACTGAAGCTTTCTTT,CASSTQQGWTEAFF
TRBV7-8,TRBD2,TRBJ2-1,few,TGTGCCAGCAGCGGAAAGCGGGGGACTTACAATGAGCAGTTCTTC,CASSGKRGTYNEQFF
TRBV20-1,TRBD2,TRBJ2-3,.,TGCAGTGCTGGGGAGGTACATGGCGGGGGGTCCACAGATACGCAGTATTTT,CSAGEVHGGGSTDTQYF
TRBV6-2/TRBV6-3,.,TRBJ2-1,.,TGTGCCAGCAGCCCGGACGTGCAGCAGTTCTTC,CASSPDVQQFF
TRBV10-3,.,TRBJ2-1,.,TGTGCCATCAGTGAACCCCGCGCAGGTGCCTACAATGAGCAGTTCTTC,CAISEPRAGAYNEQFF
TRBV4-3,.,TRBJ2-3,.,TGCGCCAGCAGCCAGAATTCATCGACAGCCTTAGGGACAGATACGCAGTATTTT,CASSQNSSTALGTDTQYF
TRBV5-6,TRBD1,TRBJ1-2,.,TGTGCCAGCAGCTTTACAGGACAGGGGGCCTATGGCTACACCTTC,CASSFTGQGAYGYTF
TRBV4-3,.,TRBJ2-1,once,TGCGCCAGCAGCCAAGTCGAGACCTACAATGAGCAGTTCTTC,CASSQVETYNEQFF
TRBV7-2,.,TRBJ2-7,.,TGTGCCAGCAGCTCCTTTATGGAGCAGTACTTC,CASSSFMEQYF